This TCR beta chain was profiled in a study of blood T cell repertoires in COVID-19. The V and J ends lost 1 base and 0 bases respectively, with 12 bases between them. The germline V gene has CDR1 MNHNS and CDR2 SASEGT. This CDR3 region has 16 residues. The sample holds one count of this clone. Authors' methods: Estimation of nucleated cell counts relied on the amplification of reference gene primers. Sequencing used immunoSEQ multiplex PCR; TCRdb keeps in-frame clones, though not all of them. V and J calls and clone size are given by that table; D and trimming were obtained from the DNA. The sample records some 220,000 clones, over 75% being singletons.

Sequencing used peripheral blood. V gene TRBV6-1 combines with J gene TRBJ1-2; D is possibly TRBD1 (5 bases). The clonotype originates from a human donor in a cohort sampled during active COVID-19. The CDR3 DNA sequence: TGTGCCAGCAGTGAAGGGTCAGGGCTTACTAACTATGGCTACACCTTC. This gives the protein CASSEGSGLTNYGYTF.